One T cell receptor beta chain is described in this entry. The V gene end was trimmed by 1 base and the J gene end by 10 bases; junction bases not matched to a gene: 4. The germline V gene has CDR1 MGHDK and CDR2 SYGVNS. The CDR3 runs to 14 residues. The data are from a study of control samples from healthy donors and cancer patients. Profiling relied on immunoSEQ multiplex PCR, and the TCRdb table lists in-frame clones only, not all of them. The sample contains 91,000 or so clones, approximately 90% of which appear only once. This clonotype was obtained from a woman between 25 and 40 years old in good health. Source material: blood. This chain links TRBV25-1 with TRBJ1-6, with TRBD1 identical over 7 bases. The CDR3 nucleotides are TGTGCCAGCAGTGAATCACAGGGGCTCTCACCCCTCCACTTT. Its translation is CASSESQGLSPLHF.